The clone carrying this T cell receptor (beta chain) was detected only once. Its specificity is unknown. These data are taken from a study of neurological immune-mediated disorders. Whole-study context: Of about 34 multiple sclerosis patients, roughly 30 were relapsing-remitting and 3 secondary progressive.

Time point reported: longitudinal time-point 2. Per germline, CDR1 SGHRS and CDR2 YFSETQ. This CDR3 has 15 residues. V lost 6 bases and J lost 4; bases outside the gene matches: 11. Regarding the study as a whole: Expansion of TCR clones was greatest in HTLV-1-associated myelopathy and smallest in multiple sclerosis, where it fell below that of healthy controls. On phylogenetic grouping, the repertoires of 18 of 34 multiple sclerosis patients fell within one related-CDR3 cluster, constituting a possible signature.

With 10-nucleotide random UMIs, 5'RACE was used to make the cDNA. Each CDR3 protein gets one entry after TCRdb re-called the 5' RACE reads with MiXCR. Of about 80,000 distinct CDR3 sequences listed, 5% to 6.5% were seen once; the top ten hold 6.5% to 9%. V is TRBV5-1 and J is TRBJ1-2, with TRBD1 identical over 8 bases. Sequenced sample: PBMCs. The receptor was isolated from a woman in her fifties or sixties with multiple sclerosis. CDR3 DNA: TGCGCCAGCACACCTACGGGACAGGAGTCCTATGGCTACACCTTC. It encodes CASTPTGQESYGYTF. Variable domain in full (rest from reference TRBV5-1 and TRBJ1-2): KAGVTQTPRYLIKTRGQQVTLSCSPISGHRSVSWYQQTPGQGLQFLFEYFSETQRNKGNFPGRFSGRQFSNSRSEMNVSTLELGDSALYLCASTPTGQESYGYTFGSGTRLTVV.